This TCR beta chain was observed in a study of OX40 agonist ivuxolimab in advanced cancers. Background on the study: Ivuxolimab was administered intravenously to patients at 0.01 to 10 mg/kg every 2 weeks.

Profiling relied on immunoSEQ multiplex PCR, and the TCRdb table lists in-frame clones only, not all of them. The top ten hold around 3.9% of the sample, which has tens of thousands of clones, over 80% seen once. Per the germline V gene, CDR1 is MNHEY and CDR2 is SMNVEV (reference sequence). This CDR3 region has 13 residues. The V gene lost 7 bases and the J gene lost 1 base, with 7 bases spanning the gap. General study results and limits: The study did not work out the antigen specificity of the expanded peripheral T cells.

Regarding this clone: Its cognate antigen is unknown.

The chain has TRBV27 and TRBJ2-2; D remains unclear. The TCR was taken from an adult with an advanced solid tumor such as melanoma, head and neck, liver or kidney cancer. The source material was CD4+ or CD8+ T cells sorted from blood, sampled in a trial of the OX40 agonist ivuxolimab. CDR3 bases: TGTGCCAGCACCGCCGGGAACACCGGGGAGCTGTTTTTT. Translated: CASTAGNTGELFF.